The present T cell receptor beta chain was sequenced within a study of OX40 agonist ivuxolimab in advanced cancers. Across the whole study: Ivuxolimab was delivered to patients intravenously every 2 weeks at doses spanning 0.01 to 10 mg/kg. General study results and limits: In a subset of nonresponders, normalized T-cell clonal expansion was also low. The authors did not determine the antigen specificity of the expanded peripheral T cells.

Sampled blood was obtained at baseline, cycle 4 day 1, and cycle 7 day 1. CDR1 SGHTA and CDR2 FQGNSA come from the germline V gene. The CDR3 extends over 14 amino acids. Trimming cost V 2 bases and J 4 bases, with 8 bases left between them. Sequencing used immunoSEQ multiplex PCR; TCRdb keeps in-frame clones, though not all of them. The data hold 60,000 to 70,000 clones, with 75% to 90% observed a single time. As for this clone: Its target is unknown.

V is TRBV7-2 and J is TRBJ2-2; D is ambiguous. The specimen was CD4+ or CD8+ T cells sorted from blood, collected in a trial of the OX40 agonist ivuxolimab. This receptor was obtained from an adult with an advanced solid tumor such as melanoma, head and neck, liver or kidney cancer. CDR3 protein: CASSLWLGTGELFF. The CDR3 coding sequence is TGTGCCAGCAGCTTATGGCTGGGCACCGGGGAGCTGTTTTTT.